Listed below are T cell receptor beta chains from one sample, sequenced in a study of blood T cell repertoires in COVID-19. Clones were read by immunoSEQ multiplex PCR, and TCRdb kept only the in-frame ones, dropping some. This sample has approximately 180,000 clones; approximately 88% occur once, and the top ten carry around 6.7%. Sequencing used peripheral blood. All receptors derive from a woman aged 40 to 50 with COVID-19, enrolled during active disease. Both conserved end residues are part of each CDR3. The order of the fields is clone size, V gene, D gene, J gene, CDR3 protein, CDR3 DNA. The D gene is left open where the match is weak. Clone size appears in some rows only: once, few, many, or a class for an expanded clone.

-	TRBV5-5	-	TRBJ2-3	CASSSNVAVTDTQYF	TGTGCCAGCAGTTCCAACGTCGCGGTCACAGATACGCAGTATTTT
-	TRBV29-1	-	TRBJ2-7	CSVAGNYEQYF	TGCAGCGTTGCAGGGAACTACGAGCAGTACTTC
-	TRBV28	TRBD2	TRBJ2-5	CASYSQASGTLETQYF	TGTGCCAGCTACTCCCAGGCTAGCGGGACTTTGGAGACCCAGTACTTC
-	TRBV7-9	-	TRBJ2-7	CASSPRGEQYF	TGTGCCAGCAGCCCCCGGGGCGAGCAGTACTTC
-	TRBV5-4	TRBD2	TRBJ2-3	CASSLLAGGSDTQYF	TGTGCCAGCAGCTTGCTAGCGGGAGGTTCAGATACGCAGTATTTT
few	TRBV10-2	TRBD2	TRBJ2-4	CASSDLAGVAKNIQYF	TGCGCCAGCAGTGATTTAGCGGGAGTGGCCAAAAACATTCAGTACTTC
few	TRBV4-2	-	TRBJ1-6	CASSPGDSYNSPLHF	TGTGCCAGCAGCCCCGGTGACAGCTATAATTCACCCCTCCACTTT
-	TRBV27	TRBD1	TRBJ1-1	CASSALGQGTTEAFF	TGTGCCAGCAGTGCGCTCGGACAGGGCACGACTGAAGCTTTCTTT
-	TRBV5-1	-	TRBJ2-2	CASSGGRPNTGELFF	TGCGCCAGCAGCGGAGGACGGCCGAACACCGGGGAGCTGTTTTTT
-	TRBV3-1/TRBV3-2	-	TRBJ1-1	CASSLMGSSNTEAFF	TGTGCCAGCAGCCTAATGGGCAGTTCGAACACTGAAGCTTTCTTT
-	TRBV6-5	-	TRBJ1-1	CASSSEGGRGDTEAFF	TGTGCCAGCAGTTCCGAGGGTGGCCGGGGGGACACTGAAGCTTTCTTT
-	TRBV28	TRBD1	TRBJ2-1	CASSKGQGFYNEQFF	TGTGCCAGCAGTAAGGGACAGGGATTCTACAATGAGCAGTTCTTC
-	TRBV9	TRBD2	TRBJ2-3	CASSARLAGLADTQYF	TGTGCCAGCAGCGCCCGACTAGCGGGTCTGGCAGATACGCAGTATTTT
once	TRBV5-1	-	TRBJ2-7	CASSLAFDSLLYEQYF	TGCGCCAGCAGCTTGGCCTTTGACAGTCTTTTGTACGAGCAGTACTTC
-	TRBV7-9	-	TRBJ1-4	CASSLDRQRGEKLFF	TGTGCCAGCAGCTTAGATAGGCAGCGAGGGGAAAAACTGTTTTTT
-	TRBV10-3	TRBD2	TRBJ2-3	CAIHSGYGTDTQYF	TGTGCCATCCATAGCGGGTACGGCACAGATACGCAGTATTTT
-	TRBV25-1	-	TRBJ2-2	CASSGTRGRGGSGELFF	TGTGCCAGCAGTGGCACAAGGGGGAGGGGTGGTTCCGGGGAGCTGTTTTTT
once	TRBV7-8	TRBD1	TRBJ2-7	CASSQGQVHEQYF	TGTGCCAGCAGCCAAGGACAGGTCCACGAGCAGTACTTC
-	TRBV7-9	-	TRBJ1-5	CASSFLYQPQHF	TGTGCCAGCAGCTTCCTATATCAGCCCCAGCATTTT
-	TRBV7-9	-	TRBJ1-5	CASSSGGQGEWAQHF	TGTGCCAGCAGCTCAGGTGGACAAGGGGAATGGGCCCAGCATTTT
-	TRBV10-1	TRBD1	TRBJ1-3	CASSETRDRANTIYF	TGCGCCAGCAGTGAGACCCGGGACAGAGCAAACACCATATATTTT
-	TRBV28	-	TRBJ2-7	CASRSGGPNEQYF	TGTGCCAGCAGGTCGGGCGGGCCAAACGAGCAGTACTTC
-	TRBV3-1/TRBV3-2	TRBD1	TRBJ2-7	CASSPWGTGPGREQYF	TGTGCCAGCAGCCCCTGGGGGACAGGGCCGGGGCGCGAGCAGTACTTC
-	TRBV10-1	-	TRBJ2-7	CASSERGYEQYF	TGCGCCAGCAGTGAACGAGGTTACGAGCAGTACTTC
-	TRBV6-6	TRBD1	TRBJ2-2	CAMLSGTGNTGELFF	TGTGCCATGTTATCCGGGACAGGGAACACCGGGGAGCTGTTTTTT
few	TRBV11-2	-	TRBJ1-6	CASSLRMGGFSPLHF	TGTGCCAGCAGCTTAAGGATGGGGGGGTTTTCACCCCTCCACTTT
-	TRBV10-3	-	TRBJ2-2	CAITSNTGELFF	TGTGCCATCACTAGTAACACCGGGGAGCTGTTTTTT
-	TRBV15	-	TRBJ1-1	CATSRDWGSGTEAFF	TGTGCCACCAGCAGAGATTGGGGAAGCGGCACTGAAGCTTTCTTT
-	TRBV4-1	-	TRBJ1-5	CASSQEAGADNQPQHF	TGCGCCAGCAGCCAAGAAGCGGGGGCCGATAATCAGCCCCAGCATTTT
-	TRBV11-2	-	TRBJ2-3	CASNPTSSSTDTQYF	TGTGCCAGCAACCCGACTAGTTCTAGCACAGATACGCAGTATTTT
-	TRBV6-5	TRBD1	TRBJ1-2	CASSFEDRNYGYTF	TGTGCCAGCAGTTTCGAGGACAGGAACTATGGCTACACCTTC
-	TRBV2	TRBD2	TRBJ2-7	CATQGSGTSYEQYF	TGTGCCACCCAGGGTAGCGGGACCTCCTACGAGCAGTACTTC
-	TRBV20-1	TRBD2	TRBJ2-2	CSASRTSGNTGELFF	TGCAGTGCTAGTAGGACTAGCGGGAACACCGGGGAGCTGTTTTTT
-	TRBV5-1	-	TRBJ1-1	CASSNRNTEAFF	TGCGCCAGCAGTAACAGGAACACTGAAGCTTTCTTT
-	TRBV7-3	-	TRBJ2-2	CASSRGESGELFF	TGTGCCAGCAGCCGTGGGGAGTCCGGGGAGCTGTTTTTT
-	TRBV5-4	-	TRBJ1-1	CASSFGTEAFF	TGTGCCAGCAGCTTTGGGACAGAAGCTTTCTTT
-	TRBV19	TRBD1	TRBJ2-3	CASKFDRGTDTQYF	TGTGCCAGTAAGTTCGACAGGGGCACAGATACGCAGTATTTT
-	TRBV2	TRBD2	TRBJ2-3	CASKPTAGGAYPDTQYF	TGTGCCAGCAAGCCCACGGCGGGGGGGGCGTATCCAGATACGCAGTATTTT
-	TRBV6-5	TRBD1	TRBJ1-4	CASTHDQGGREKLFF	TGTGCCAGCACTCACGACCAGGGGGGTAGGGAAAAACTGTTTTTT
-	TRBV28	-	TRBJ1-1	CASSFRGNTEAFF	TGTGCCAGCAGTTTTAGGGGGAACACTGAAGCTTTCTTT
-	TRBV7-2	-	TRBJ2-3	CASSVQPFPGGPSTDTQYF	TGTGCCAGCAGCGTCCAGCCGTTCCCCGGGGGGCCCAGCACAGATACGCAGTATTTT
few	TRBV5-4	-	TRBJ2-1	CASSLIGLPPFF	TGTGCCAGCAGCTTGATAGGACTCCCCCCCTTCTTC
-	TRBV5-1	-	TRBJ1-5	CASSFDGGNQPQHF	TGCGCCAGCAGCTTTGATGGAGGCAATCAGCCCCAGCATTTT
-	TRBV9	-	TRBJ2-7	CASSVVSQGSHEQYF	TGTGCCAGCAGCGTAGTGAGTCAGGGGAGCCACGAGCAGTACTTC
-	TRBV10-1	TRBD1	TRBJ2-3	CASSPGWGQGVTDTQYF	TGCGCCAGCAGTCCGGGATGGGGACAGGGAGTGACAGATACGCAGTATTTT
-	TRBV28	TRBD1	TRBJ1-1	CASSRQGPTTEAFF	TGTGCCAGCAGTCGACAGGGGCCGACCACTGAAGCTTTCTTT
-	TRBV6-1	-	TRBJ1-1	CVSSERRNTEAFF	TGTGTCAGCAGTGAAAGGAGGAACACTGAAGCTTTCTTT
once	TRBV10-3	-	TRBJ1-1	CAISERADSNTEAFF	TGTGCCATCAGTGAGCGGGCGGACTCTAACACTGAAGCTTTCTTT
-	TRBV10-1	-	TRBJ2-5	CASSDLGAQETQYF	TGCGCCAGCAGTGATCTTGGGGCCCAAGAGACCCAGTACTTC
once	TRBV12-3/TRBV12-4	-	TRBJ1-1	CASSFPLEAFF	TGTGCCAGCAGTTTTCCCCTTGAAGCTTTCTTT
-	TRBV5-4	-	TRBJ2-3	CASSLDPTGNQDTQYF	TGTGCCAGCAGCTTAGATCCGACAGGTAATCAGGATACGCAGTATTTT
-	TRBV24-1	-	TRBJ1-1	CATLRGAEAFF	TGTGCCACCCTGCGGGGGGCTGAAGCTTTCTTT
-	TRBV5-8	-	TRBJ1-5	CASSLARIGGGSNQPQHF	TGTGCCAGCAGCTTGGCCAGGATCGGCGGGGGGAGCAATCAGCCCCAGCATTTT
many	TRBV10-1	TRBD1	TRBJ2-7	CASSESVGGQGVEQYF	TGCGCCAGCAGTGAGTCGGTCGGGGGACAGGGGGTAGAGCAGTACTTC
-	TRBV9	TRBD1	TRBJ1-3	CASSVSGGSGNTIYF	TGTGCCAGCAGCGTATCAGGGGGCTCTGGAAACACCATATATTTT
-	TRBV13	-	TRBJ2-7	CASSLVEYEQYF	TGTGCCAGCAGCTTAGTCGAGTACGAGCAGTACTTC
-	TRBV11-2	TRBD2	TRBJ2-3	CASSLTLAGSTDTQYF	TGTGCCAGCAGCTTAACCCTAGCGGGGAGCACAGATACGCAGTATTTT
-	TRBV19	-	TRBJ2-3	CASSIERDWATDTQYF	TGTGCCAGTAGTATAGAACGGGACTGGGCCACAGATACGCAGTATTTT
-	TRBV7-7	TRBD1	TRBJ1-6	CASSLNRGSPLHF	TGTGCTAGCAGCTTAAACAGGGGATCACCCCTCCACTTT
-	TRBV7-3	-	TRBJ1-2	CASIRNRGLVGNYGYTF	TGTGCCAGCATCCGAAATAGGGGACTCGTCGGAAACTATGGCTACACCTTC